These T cell receptor beta chains were read from a single sample in a study of T cells in Graves' hyperthyroidism and ophthalmopathy. TCRdb itself ran the multiplex PCR reads through MiXCR, one entry per CDR3 protein. Of roughly 510,000 distinct CDR3 sequences in the sample, around 43% are singletons; the top ten hold about two fifths. Sample: peripheral blood or thyroid tissue (not recorded which). These receptors came from an adult woman with Graves' disease, either hyperthyroidism or ophthalmopathy (not recorded which). CDR3s include the opening cysteine and the closing phenylalanine or tryptophan. The D gene is left open where the match is weak. Clone size appears in some rows only: once, few, many, or a class for an expanded clone.

>-|TRBJ1-1|many|TRBV20-1
TGCAGTGCTAGAGACGTTTCTTACACTGAAGCTTTCTTT
CSARDVSYTEAFF
>-|TRBJ1-2|-|TRBV7-9
TGTGCCAGCAGCTTAGTCGGGTCGCCAGGAACCTTGAGGGGCTATGGCTACACCTTC
CASSLVGSPGTLRGYGYTF
>TRBD1|TRBJ1-1|many|TRBV20-1
TGCAGTGCTAGAGGTGTGACAGGGATCAAGGGTGAAGCTTTCTTT
CSARGVTGIKGEAFF
>-|TRBJ1-1|many|TRBV11-2
TGTGCCAGCAGCTTACAACAGGAGGGTAAAACTGAAGCTTTCTTT
CASSLQQEGKTEAFF
>TRBD1|TRBJ2-5|-|TRBV29-1
TGCAGCGTCAGGGGGCCCGGGGGCCAAGAGACCCAGTACTTC
CSVRGPGGQETQYF
>-|TRBJ1-1|-|TRBV20-1
TGCAGTGCTAGATTTCCAGGACTGGGGACTGAAGCTTTCTTT
CSARFPGLGTEAFF
>TRBD1|TRBJ2-7|-|TRBV29-1
TGCAGCGTTGAGGAGACAGGGGGCTTCGGGCAGTACTTC
CSVEETGGFGQYF
>-|TRBJ1-2|once|TRBV10-3
TGTGCCATCAGTGAGCCCGGGGGCCCTAGAGGCTACACCTTC
CAISEPGGPRGYTF
>-|TRBJ2-5|-|TRBV6-1
TGTGCCAGCAGTGGTTCACACAAGCAGGGGCCACAAGAGACCCAGTACTTC
CASSGSHKQGPQETQYF
>-|TRBJ1-4|-|TRBV5-4
TGTGCCAGCAGTCCCAGCAGGGATGAAAAACTGTTTTTT
CASSPSRDEKLFF
>-|TRBJ1-2|-|TRBV7-9
TGTGCCAGCAGCTCGCGTCTAACACCAGGGTATGGCTACACCTTC
CASSSRLTPGYGYTF
>-|TRBJ1-6|many|TRBV7-8
TGTGCCAGCAGATCTATCGGGGCTTCACCCCTCCACTTT
CASRSIGASPLHF
>-|TRBJ2-7|few|TRBV3-1
TGTGCCAGCAGCCAAGATCAGGGGAGCCCCTACGAGCAGTACTTC
CASSQDQGSPYEQYF
>-|TRBJ2-5|many|TRBV20-1
TGCAGTGTATCACCGGCCAGGGGCTGGGAGACCCAGTACTTC
CSVSPARGWETQYF
>TRBD2|TRBJ2-7|many|TRBV10-3
TGTGCCATCAGTGAGTCGGTAGCGGGAGGCAGTTCTGACGAGCAGTACTTC
CAISESVAGGSSDEQYF
>TRBD1|TRBJ2-6|-|TRBV24-1
TGTGCCACCAGTCGGTCCGACAGGGGGCTTTCTGGGGCCAACGTCCTGACTTTC
CATSRSDRGLSGANVLTF
>-|TRBJ1-6|-|TRBV20-1
TGCAGTGCTAGGGGGACTTCACCCCTCCACTTT
CSARGTSPLHF
>-|TRBJ2-2|-|TRBV19
TGTGCCAGTTCTGACATCATCGGGGAGCTGTTTTTT
CASSDIIGELFF
>-|TRBJ1-5|many|TRBV19
TGTGCCAGTGGGACGAACTGGGGCAATCAGCCCCAGCATTTT
CASGTNWGNQPQHF
>-|TRBJ2-6|-|TRBV7-3
TGTGCCAGCAGCACTCAGGGGAACACTGAAGCTTTC
CASSTQGNTEAF
>TRBD1|TRBJ2-1|-|TRBV2
TGTGCCAGCAGCCGAGGGACAGGGGGCAACAATGAGCAGTTCTTC
CASSRGTGGNNEQFF
>TRBD1|TRBJ1-1|-|TRBV5-1
TGCGCCAGCAGGGGGGACAGCTCGAACACTGAAGCTTTCTTT
CASRGDSSNTEAFF
>-|TRBJ1-1|many|TRBV12-3/TRBV12-4
TGTGCCAGCAGTTATTTCCGTCGGAGGGCCACTGAAGCTTTCTTT
CASSYFRRRATEAFF
>TRBD1|TRBJ1-1|many|TRBV19
TGTGCCAGTAGTACCGGGACAGGGGGCTCTGAAGCTTTCTTT
CASSTGTGGSEAFF
>-|TRBJ1-1|-|TRBV29-1
-
CSVVGTGSGSYNEQFF
>-|TRBJ2-1|-|TRBV7-9
TGTGCCAGCAGCCACCACAATGAGCAGTTCTTC
CASSHHNEQFF
>TRBD1|TRBJ1-2|-|TRBV29-1
TGCAGCGTCAACAAACCCGGGACAGGGGGCTATGGCTACACCTTC
CSVNKPGTGGYGYTF
>-|TRBJ1-2|few|TRBV29-1
TGCAGCGTTGGAACAGGGAATGGCTACACCTTC
CSVGTGNGYTF
>-|TRBJ1-1|-|TRBV25-1
TGTGCCAGCAGTGAATATGGACGGGCCCGGGCTGAAGCTTTCTTT
CASSEYGRARAEAFF
>-|TRBJ2-7|-|TRBV13
TGTGCCAGCAGCTCCAGGGTCGATGGGTACGAGCAGTACTTC
CASSSRVDGYEQYF
>-|TRBJ1-1|many|TRBV5-1
TGCGCCAGCAGCTTGCTTGGCCCTATGTCGAACACTGAAGCTTTCTTT
CASSLLGPMSNTEAFF
>-|TRBJ1-1|many|TRBV7-2
TGTGCCAGCAGCTTAGCTAGGGAGAACACTGAAGCTTTCTTT
CASSLARENTEAFF
>TRBD2|TRBJ2-5|-|TRBV13
TGTGCCAGCAGCCTCCCCCGGGGACTAGCGGAAGAGACCCAGTACTTC
CASSLPRGLAEETQYF
>-|TRBJ1-2|many|TRBV12-3/TRBV12-4
TGTGCCAGCAGCGGGACACGCCGCCGGGGTGGCTACACCTTC
CASSGTRRRGGYTF
>-|TRBJ1-1|few|TRBV4-1
TGCGCCAGCAGCCAGGAGGGAGGCTCGGGGAACACTGAAGCTTTCTTT
CASSQEGGSGNTEAFF
>TRBD1|TRBJ2-2|few|TRBV10-3
TGTGCCATCAGTGAGTCCGGCAGGGGGCAGAACGGGGAGCTGTTTTTT
CAISESGRGQNGELFF
>TRBD1|TRBJ2-2|many|TRBV7-2
TGTGCCAGCAGCCCCACCGGGACAGGGGGGACCGGGGAGCTGTTTTTT
CASSPTGTGGTGELFF
>TRBD2|TRBJ2-7|once|TRBV7-9
TGTGCCAGCAGGGGGCGGGGGGCCTACGAGCAGTACTTC
CASRGRGAYEQYF
>-|TRBJ2-6|few|TRBV7-9
TGTGCCAGCGGGGTCCGAGCCTCTGGGGCCAACGTCCTGACTTTC
CASGVRASGANVLTF
>TRBD1|TRBJ2-5|-|TRBV24-1
TGTGCCACCAGGTGGGGACAGGACTTC
CATRWGQDF
>-|TRBJ1-6|many|TRBV4-3
TGCGCCAGCAGCCAATTAGACAGGTTTTATAATTCACCCCTCCACTTT
CASSQLDRFYNSPLHF
>-|TRBJ2-7|many|TRBV2
TGTGCCAGCAGCGCCTGGGGGGATACCTACGAGCAGTACTTC
CASSAWGDTYEQYF
>-|TRBJ1-4|-|TRBV29-1
TGCAGCGTCGGGTCCGCAACTAATGAAAAACTGTTTTTT
CSVGSATNEKLFF
>TRBD2|TRBJ2-7|-|TRBV7-9
TGTGCCAGCAGCCCGGCGCTCGGGAGGGGCTCCTATGAGCAGTACTTC
CASSPALGRGSYEQYF
>-|TRBJ2-5|-|TRBV7-2
TGTGCCAGCAGCCTGACGGGGGACCCAGAGACCCAGTACTTC
CASSLTGDPETQYF
>-|TRBJ2-7|-|TRBV7-9
TGTGCCAGCAGCCACCGGAACCTCTACGAGCAGTACTTC
CASSHRNLYEQYF
>-|TRBJ1-6|many|TRBV25-1
TGTGCCAGCAGTTCTGGGGTGAATTCACCCCTCCACTTT
CASSSGVNSPLHF
>-|TRBJ1-5|few|TRBV9
TGTGCCAGCAGTGTCGGGGCTACGGGCAATCAGCCCCAGCATTTT
CASSVGATGNQPQHF
>-|TRBJ1-2|once|TRBV7-2
TGTGCCAACAGCTTAGACACTTCCGGGGACGATGGCTACACCTTC
CANSLDTSGDDGYTF
>-|TRBJ2-5|-|TRBV15
TGTGCCACCAGCAGAGTGCTACAAGAGACCCAGTACTTC
CATSRVLQETQYF
>-|TRBJ2-5|-|TRBV15
TGTGCCACCAGCAGGAACAGCCCGGGGGAGACCCAGTACTTC
CATSRNSPGETQYF
>-|TRBJ2-6|many|TRBV28
TGTGCCAGCAGGGACCCAGGGGCCAACGTCCTGACTTTC
CASRDPGANVLTF
>-|TRBJ2-7|-|TRBV10-3
TGTGCCATCAAGAAAGCAGGGGACATCTACGAGCAGTACTTC
CAIKKAGDIYEQYF
>TRBD2|TRBJ2-7|many|TRBV20-1
TGCAGTGCATCGGGACTAGCGGGATCCTACGAGCAGTACTTC
CSASGLAGSYEQYF